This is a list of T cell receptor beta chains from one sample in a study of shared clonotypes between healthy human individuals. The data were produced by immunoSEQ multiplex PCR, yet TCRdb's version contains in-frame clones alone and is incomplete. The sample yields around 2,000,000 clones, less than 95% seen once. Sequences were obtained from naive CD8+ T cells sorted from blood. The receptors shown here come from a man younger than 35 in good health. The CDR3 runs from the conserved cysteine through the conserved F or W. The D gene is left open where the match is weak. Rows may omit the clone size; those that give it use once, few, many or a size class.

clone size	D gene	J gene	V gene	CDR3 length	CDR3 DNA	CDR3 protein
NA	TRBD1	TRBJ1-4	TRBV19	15	TGTGCCAGTAGTACCTCCGGGACAGGGGTCGAAAAACTGTTTTTT	CASSTSGTGVEKLFF
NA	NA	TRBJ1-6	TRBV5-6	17	TGTGCCAGCAGCTTGGCCAGGCGGGATCCCTATAATTCACCCCTCCACTTT	CASSLARRDPYNSPLHF
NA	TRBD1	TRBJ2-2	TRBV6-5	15	TGTGCCAGCAAAACGGGGACAGGGTCCACCGGGGAGCTGTTTTTT	CASKTGTGSTGELFF
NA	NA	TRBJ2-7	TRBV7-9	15	TGTGCCAGCAGCCCATCTCCTCAAGGGGTCTACGAGCAGTACTTC	CASSPSPQGVYEQYF
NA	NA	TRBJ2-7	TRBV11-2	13	TGTGCCAGCAGCCCTTACTCCGGTAGCGAGCAGTACTTC	CASSPYSGSEQYF
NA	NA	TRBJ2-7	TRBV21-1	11	TGTGCCAGCAGAGCGGGAGACGAGCAGTACTTC	CASRAGDEQYF
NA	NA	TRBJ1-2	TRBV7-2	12	TGTGCCAGCAGCGCCGGCAGGGTTGGCTACACCTTC	CASSAGRVGYTF
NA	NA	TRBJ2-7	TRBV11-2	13	TGTGCCAGCAGCTTACAGGTTCTTTACGAGCAGTACTTC	CASSLQVLYEQYF
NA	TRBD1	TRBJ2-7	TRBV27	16	TGTGCCAGCAGTTTATCCGCCGGGACAGGGGCCTACGAGCAGTACTTC	CASSLSAGTGAYEQYF
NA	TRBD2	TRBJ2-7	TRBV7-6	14	TGTGCCAGCAGCTTGGGGGGAGGGCTAGACGAGCAGTACTTC	CASSLGGGLDEQYF
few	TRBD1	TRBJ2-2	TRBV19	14	TGTGCCAGTTGGGACGGACAGGGGGACGGGGAGCTGTTTTTT	CASWDGQGDGELFF
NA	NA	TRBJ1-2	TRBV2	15	TGTGCCAGCAGTGAAGACTTGAGGGGGAACTATGGCTACACCTTC	CASSEDLRGNYGYTF
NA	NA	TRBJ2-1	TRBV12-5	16	TGTGCTAGTGGTTTGGACTGGACCCATATCCACAATGAGCAGTTCTTC	CASGLDWTHIHNEQFF
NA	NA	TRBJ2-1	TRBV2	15	TGTGCCAGCAGTGTACGGGGGGCGGGCTACAATGAGCAGTTCTTC	CASSVRGAGYNEQFF
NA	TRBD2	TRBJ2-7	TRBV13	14	TGTGCCAGCAGCCCCTGGGGACTAGCCTCCGAGCAGTACTTC	CASSPWGLASEQYF
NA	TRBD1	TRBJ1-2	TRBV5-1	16	TGCGCCAGCAGCTTGGTCCAGGGGGGCCTTTCCGATGGCTACACCTTC	CASSLVQGGLSDGYTF
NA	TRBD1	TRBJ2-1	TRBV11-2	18	TGTGCCAGCAGCTTAAAAGGGGGCGCCGACAGGGGATACAATGAGCAGTTCTTC	CASSLKGGADRGYNEQFF
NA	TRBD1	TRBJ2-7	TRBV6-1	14	TGTACCAGCAGTGAGGTACAGGGGTCCTACGAGCAGTACTTC	CTSSEVQGSYEQYF
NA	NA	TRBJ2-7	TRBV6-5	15	TGTGCCAGCAGTTATGACTGGGGCTTATCCTACGAGCAGTACTTC	CASSYDWGLSYEQYF
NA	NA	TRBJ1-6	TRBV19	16	TGTGCCAGTAGTACGTTTTGGTCCCGAGTGGATTCACCCCTCCACTTT	CASSTFWSRVDSPLHF
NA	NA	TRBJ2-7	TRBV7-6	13	TGTGCCAGCAGCATTAACGGCGCCTACGAGCAGTACTTC	CASSINGAYEQYF
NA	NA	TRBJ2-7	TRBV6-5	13	TGTGCCAGCACGGGATCCCCCTCCTACGAGCAGTACTTC	CASTGSPSYEQYF
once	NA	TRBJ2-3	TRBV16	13	TGTGCCAGCAGCCAATGGGCGGGGGATACGCAGTATTTT	CASSQWAGDTQYF
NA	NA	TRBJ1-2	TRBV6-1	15	TGTGCCAGCAGTGAAGGGGCAGACCCTAACTATGGCTACACCTTC	CASSEGADPNYGYTF
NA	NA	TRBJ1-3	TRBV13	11	TGTGCCAGCAGCTCGCGGAACACCAGATATTTT	CASSSRNTRYF
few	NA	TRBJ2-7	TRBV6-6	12	TGTGCCAGCAGGGGCGGGGGCTTCGAGCAGTACTTC	CASRGGGFEQYF
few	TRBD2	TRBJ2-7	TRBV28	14	TGTGCCACGCAGGGCGGGGGGTCTCCCTACGAGCAGTACTTC	CATQGGGSPYEQYF
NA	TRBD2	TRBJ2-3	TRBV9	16	TGTGCCAGCAGCGTAGAAGGGGCGGGAGACACAGATACGCAGTATTTT	CASSVEGAGDTDTQYF
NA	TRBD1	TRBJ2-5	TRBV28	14	TGTGCCAGTATGGATCAGGGGGCTCTGGAGACCCAGTACTTC	CASMDQGALETQYF
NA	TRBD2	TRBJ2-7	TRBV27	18	TGTGCCAGCAGTTTATTGGGGACTAGCGGGGGGGCCGGTAAGGAGCAGTACTTC	CASSLLGTSGGAGKEQYF
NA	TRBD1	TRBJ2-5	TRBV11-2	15	TGTGCCAGCAGCTTAGAGGCAGGGGGCAGGGAGACCCAGTACTTC	CASSLEAGGRETQYF
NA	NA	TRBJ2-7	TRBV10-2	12	TGCGCCAGCAGTGCGAGTAACTACGAGCAGTACTTC	CASSASNYEQYF
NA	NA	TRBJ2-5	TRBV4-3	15	TGCGCCAGCAGCGAGCGACGGACGAATCAAGAGACCCAGTACTTC	CASSERRTNQETQYF
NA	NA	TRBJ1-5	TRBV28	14	TGTGCCAGCAGTTCCAGGTTGGGCAATCAGCCCCAGCATTTT	CASSSRLGNQPQHF